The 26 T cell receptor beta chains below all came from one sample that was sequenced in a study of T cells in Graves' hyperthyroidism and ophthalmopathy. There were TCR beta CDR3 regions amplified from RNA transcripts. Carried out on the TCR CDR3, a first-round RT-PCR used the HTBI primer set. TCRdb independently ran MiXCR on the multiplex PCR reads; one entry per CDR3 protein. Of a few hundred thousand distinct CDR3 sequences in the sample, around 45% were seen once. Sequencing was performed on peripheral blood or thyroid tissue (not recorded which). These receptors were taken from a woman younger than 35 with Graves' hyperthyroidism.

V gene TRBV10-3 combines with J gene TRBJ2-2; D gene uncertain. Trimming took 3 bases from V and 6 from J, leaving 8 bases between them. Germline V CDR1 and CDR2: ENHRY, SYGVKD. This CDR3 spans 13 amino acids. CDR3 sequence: CAISEGPPGELFF. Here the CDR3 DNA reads TGTGCCATCAGTGAAGGGCCACCCGGGGAGCTGTTTTTT.

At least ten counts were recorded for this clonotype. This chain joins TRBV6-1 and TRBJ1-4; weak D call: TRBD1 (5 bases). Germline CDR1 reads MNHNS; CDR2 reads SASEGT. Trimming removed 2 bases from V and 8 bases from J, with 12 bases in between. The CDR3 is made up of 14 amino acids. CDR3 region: CASSEKGTREKLFF. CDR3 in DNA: TGTGCCAGCAGTGAAAAAGGGACTCGGGAAAAACTGTTTTTT.

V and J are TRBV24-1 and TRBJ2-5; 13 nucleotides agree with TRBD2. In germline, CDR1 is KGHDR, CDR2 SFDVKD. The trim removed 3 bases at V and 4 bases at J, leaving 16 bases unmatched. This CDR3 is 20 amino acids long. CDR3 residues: CATSDPKTWTSGSYGETQYF. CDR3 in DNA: TGTGCCACCAGTGATCCTAAGACGTGGACTAGCGGGAGTTACGGAGAGACCCAGTACTTC.

In DNA, the CDR3 is TGTGCCAGCAGCTTCAGACAGGGATCTGAAAAACTGTTTTTT. It encodes CASSFRQGSEKLFF. The chain employs TRBV5-8 and TRBJ1-4, with TRBD1 matching over 7 bases. V dropped 2 bases and J dropped 7; count of bases not matched to a gene: 5. Germline CDR1 and CDR2: SGHTS and YDEGEE. The CDR3 totals 14 residues.

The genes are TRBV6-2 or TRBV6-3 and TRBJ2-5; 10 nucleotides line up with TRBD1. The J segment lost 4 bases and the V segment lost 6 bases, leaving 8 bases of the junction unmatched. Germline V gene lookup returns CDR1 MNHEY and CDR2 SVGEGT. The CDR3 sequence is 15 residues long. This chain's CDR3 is CASSPGTGVGETQYF. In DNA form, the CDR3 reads TGTGCCAGCAGCCCCGGGACAGGGGTAGGAGAGACCCAGTACTTC.

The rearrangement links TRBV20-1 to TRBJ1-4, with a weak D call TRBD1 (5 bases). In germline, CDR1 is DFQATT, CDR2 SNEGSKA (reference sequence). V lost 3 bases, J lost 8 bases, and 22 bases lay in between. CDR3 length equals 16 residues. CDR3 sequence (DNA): TGCAGTGCTAGTGGGCCCGAGCCAGACGAGGGGGAAAAACTGTTTTTT. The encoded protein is CSASGPEPDEGEKLFF.

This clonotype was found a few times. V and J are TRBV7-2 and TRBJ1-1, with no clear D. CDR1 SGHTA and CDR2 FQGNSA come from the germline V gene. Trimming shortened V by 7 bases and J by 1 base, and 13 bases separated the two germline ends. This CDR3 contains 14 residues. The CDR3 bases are TGTGCCAGCACCCCAAAGGTGGGGAACACTGAAGCTTTCTTT. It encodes CASTPKVGNTEAFF.

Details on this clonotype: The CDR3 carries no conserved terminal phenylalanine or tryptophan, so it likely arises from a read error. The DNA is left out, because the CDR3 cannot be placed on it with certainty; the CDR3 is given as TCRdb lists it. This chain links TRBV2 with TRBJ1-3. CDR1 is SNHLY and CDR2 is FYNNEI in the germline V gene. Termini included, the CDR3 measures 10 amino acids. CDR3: CASSDPSVTS.

The CDR3: CAISGAITESQHF. DNA for the CDR3: TGTGCCATCAGTGGGGCGATTACCGAGTCCCAGCATTTT. The chain employs TRBV10-3 and TRBJ1-5; D remains ambiguous. Per germline, CDR1 ENHRY and CDR2 SYGVKD. CDR3 size: 13 residues. Trimming left V 4 bases short and J 11 bases short, with 15 bases between.

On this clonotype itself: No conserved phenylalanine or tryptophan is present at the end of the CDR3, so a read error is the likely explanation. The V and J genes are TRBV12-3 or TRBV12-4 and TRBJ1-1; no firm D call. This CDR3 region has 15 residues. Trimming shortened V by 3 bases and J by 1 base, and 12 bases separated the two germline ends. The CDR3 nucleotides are TGTGCCAGCAGTTTTCATCTTCCGGGGAACACTGAAGCTTTCCTT. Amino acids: CASSFHLPGNTEAFL.

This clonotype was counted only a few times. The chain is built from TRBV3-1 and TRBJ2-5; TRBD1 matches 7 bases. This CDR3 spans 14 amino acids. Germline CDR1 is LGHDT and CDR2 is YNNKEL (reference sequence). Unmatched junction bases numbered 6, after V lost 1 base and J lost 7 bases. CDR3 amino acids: CASSQVQGIGTQYF. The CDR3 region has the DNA TGTGCCAGCAGCCAAGTACAGGGGATCGGGACCCAGTACTTC.

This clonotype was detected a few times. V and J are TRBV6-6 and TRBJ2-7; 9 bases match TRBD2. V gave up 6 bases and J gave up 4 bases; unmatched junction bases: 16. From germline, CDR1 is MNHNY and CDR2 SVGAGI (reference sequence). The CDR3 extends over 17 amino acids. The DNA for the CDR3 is TGTGCCAGCAGACCCGACCCCTTAGCGGGAGATCCGTACGAGCAGTACTTC. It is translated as CASRPDPLAGDPYEQYF.

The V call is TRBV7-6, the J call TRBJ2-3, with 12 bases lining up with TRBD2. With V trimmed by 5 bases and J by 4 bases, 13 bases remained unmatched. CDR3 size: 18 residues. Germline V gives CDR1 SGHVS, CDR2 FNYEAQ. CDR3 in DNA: TGTGCCAGCAGCCGTGTGACTAGCGGGAGACTGGGATCAGATACGCAGTATTTT. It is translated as CASSRVTSGRLGSDTQYF.

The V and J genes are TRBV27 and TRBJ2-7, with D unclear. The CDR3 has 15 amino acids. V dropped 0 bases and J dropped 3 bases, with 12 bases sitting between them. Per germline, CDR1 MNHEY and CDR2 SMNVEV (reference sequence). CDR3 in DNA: TGTGCCAGCAGTTTATCGGTACAACACCACTACGAGCAGTACTTC. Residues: CASSLSVQHHYEQYF.

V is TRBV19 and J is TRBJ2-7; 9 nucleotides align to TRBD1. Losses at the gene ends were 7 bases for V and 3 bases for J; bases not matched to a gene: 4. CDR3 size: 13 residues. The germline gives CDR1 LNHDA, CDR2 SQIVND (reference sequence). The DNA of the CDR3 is TGTGCCAGTAATTTGGACAGGGGCTACGAGCAGTACTTC. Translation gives CASNLDRGYEQYF. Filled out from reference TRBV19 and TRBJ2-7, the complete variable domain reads DGGITQSPKYLFRKEGQNVTLSCEQNLNHDAMYWYRQDPGQGLRLIYYSQIVNDFQKGDIAEGYSVSREKKESFPLTVTSAQKNPTAFYLCASNLDRGYEQYFGPGTRLTVT.

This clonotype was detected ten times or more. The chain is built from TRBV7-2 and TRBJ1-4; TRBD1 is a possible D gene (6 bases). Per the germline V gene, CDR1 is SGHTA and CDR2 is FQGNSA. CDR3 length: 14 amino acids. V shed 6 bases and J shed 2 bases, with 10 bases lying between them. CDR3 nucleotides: TGTGCCAGCAGTCCCGACAGGACTAATGAAAAACTGTTTTTT. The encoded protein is CASSPDRTNEKLFF. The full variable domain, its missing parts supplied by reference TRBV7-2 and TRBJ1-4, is GAGVSQSPSNKVTEKGKDVELRCDPISGHTALYWYRQSLGQGLEFLIYFQGNSAPDKSGLPSDRFSAERTGGSVSTLTIQRTQQEDSAVYLCASSPDRTNEKLFFGSGTQLSVL.

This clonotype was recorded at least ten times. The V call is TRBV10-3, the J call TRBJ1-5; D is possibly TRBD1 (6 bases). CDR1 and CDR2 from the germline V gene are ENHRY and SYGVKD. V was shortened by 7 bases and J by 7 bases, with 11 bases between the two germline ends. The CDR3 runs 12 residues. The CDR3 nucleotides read TGTGCCATCACAGGGGTGGGGCAGCCCCAGCATTTT. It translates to CAITGVGQPQHF.

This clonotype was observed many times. CDR3 in amino acids: CASRQPGQGVYEQYF. Written as DNA, the CDR3 is TGTGCCAGCAGGCAACCGGGACAGGGGGTATACGAGCAGTACTTC. This chain connects TRBV7-2 to TRBJ2-7; 11 bases are shared with TRBD1. The CDR3 has 15 amino acids. The V gene end was trimmed by 6 bases and the J gene end by 4 bases; junction bases not matched to a gene: 8. Germline loops: CDR1 SGHTA, CDR2 FQGNSA.

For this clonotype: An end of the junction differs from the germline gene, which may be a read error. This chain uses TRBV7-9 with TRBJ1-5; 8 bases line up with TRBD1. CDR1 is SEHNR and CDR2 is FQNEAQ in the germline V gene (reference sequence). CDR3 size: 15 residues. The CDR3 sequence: CASRPGTGANRPQHF. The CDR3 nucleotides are TGTGCCAGCAGGCCCGGGACAGGAGCTAATCGGCCCCAGCATTTT.

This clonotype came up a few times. CDR3 sequence reads: CAWSVWTPNTGELFF. DNA for the CDR3: TGTGCCTGGAGTGTTTGGACGCCGAACACCGGGGAGCTGTTTTTT. The chain links TRBV7-3 to TRBJ2-2; D is uncertain. The CDR3 is 15 amino acids. V was cut by 11 bases and J by 0 bases, with 16 bases left in between. CDR1 is SGHTA, CDR2 FQGTGA, per germline.

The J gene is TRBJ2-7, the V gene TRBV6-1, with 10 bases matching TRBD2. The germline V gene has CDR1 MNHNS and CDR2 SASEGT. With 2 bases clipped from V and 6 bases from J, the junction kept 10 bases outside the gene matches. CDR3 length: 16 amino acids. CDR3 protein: CASSESGLAGAGEQYF. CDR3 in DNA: TGTGCCAGCAGTGAAAGTGGGCTAGCGGGAGCTGGCGAGCAGTACTTC.

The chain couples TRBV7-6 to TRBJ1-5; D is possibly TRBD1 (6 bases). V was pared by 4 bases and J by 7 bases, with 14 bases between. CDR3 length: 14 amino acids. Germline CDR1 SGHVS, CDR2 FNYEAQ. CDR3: CASSSSARGQPQHF. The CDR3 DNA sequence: TGTGCCAGCAGCTCCTCGGCCAGGGGCCAGCCCCAGCATTTT.

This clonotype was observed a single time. The CDR3 nucleotides read TGTGCCAGCAGCTTTGGACTAGCGGATACGCAGTATTTT. Its protein product is CASSFGLADTQYF. The chain has TRBV9 and TRBJ2-3; 9 nucleotides agree with TRBD2. After removal of 4 bases from V and 6 bases from J, the junction contained 3 bases not matched to a gene. This CDR3 is 13 amino acids long. Germline loops: CDR1 SGDLS, CDR2 YYNGEE. Using reference TRBV9 and TRBJ2-3 for the parts outside the CDR3, the full variable domain is DSGVTQTPKHLITATGQRVTLRCSPRSGDLSVYWYQQSLDQGLQFLIQYYNGEERAKGNILERFSAQQFPDLHSELNLSSLELGDSALYFCASSFGLADTQYFGPGTRLTVL.

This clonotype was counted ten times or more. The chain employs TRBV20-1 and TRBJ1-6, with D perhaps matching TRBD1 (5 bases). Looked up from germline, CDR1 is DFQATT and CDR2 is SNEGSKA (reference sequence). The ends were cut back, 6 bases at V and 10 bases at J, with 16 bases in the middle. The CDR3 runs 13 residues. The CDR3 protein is CSARDQGYSPLHF. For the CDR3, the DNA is TGCAGTGCAAGGGACCAGGGCTACTCACCCCTCCACTTT.

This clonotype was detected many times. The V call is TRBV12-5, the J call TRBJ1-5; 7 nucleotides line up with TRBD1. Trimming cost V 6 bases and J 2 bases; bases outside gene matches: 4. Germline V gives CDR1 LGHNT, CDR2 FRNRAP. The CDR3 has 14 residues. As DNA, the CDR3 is TGTGCTAGTGGGACAGGGTTCGGCAATCAGCCCCAGCATTTT. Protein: CASGTGFGNQPQHF.

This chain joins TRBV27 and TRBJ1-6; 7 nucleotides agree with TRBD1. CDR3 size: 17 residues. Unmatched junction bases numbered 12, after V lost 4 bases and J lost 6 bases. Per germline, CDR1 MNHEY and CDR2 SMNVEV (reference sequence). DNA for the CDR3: TGTGCCAGCAGTTCCAGGGGGGGGCGATTCCCTAATTCACCCCTCCACTTT. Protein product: CASSSRGGRFPNSPLHF.